The clone carrying this T cell receptor (beta chain) was counted at least ten times. The CDR3 length is 15 residues. V was clipped by 5 bases and J by 9 bases, with 23 bases between them. In germline, CDR1 is SGHTA, CDR2 FQGNSA. It was with unique molecular identifiers that the TCRbeta library was prepared. TCRdb re-analysed the PCR reads in MiXCR, keeping a single row per CDR3 protein. The sample has around 600,000 distinct CDR3 sequences, 16% seen once; the top ten hold about 1.1%. This sample is drawn from a study of T-cell reconstitution after alpha-beta-depleted transplantation in children. This rearrangement joins TRBV7-2 to TRBJ2-7; D perhaps matches TRBD2 (6 bases). This specimen consisted of PBMCs from the stem cell graft donor, obtained from the stem cell graft. This TCR was sampled from a human donor who donated a stem cell graft to a child with acute myeloid leukemia. As DNA, the CDR3 is TGTGCCAGCAGCCCACTAGGGCGGGGTATTACGGGGCAGTACTTC. Encoded protein: CASSPLGRGITGQYF.